The entry below describes one TCR beta chain. What it recognizes is unknown. These data originate in a study of T cells in localized non-small cell lung cancer. Overall study findings and caveats: Highest T cell clonality was seen in uninvolved adjacent lung, surpassing that measured in tumor. Prolonged overall survival went with higher T cell density in the blood. There were a median roughly 62 of the top 100 tumor clones appearing in adjacent lung.

In germline, CDR1 is KGHSH, CDR2 LQKENI. This CDR3 is 15 amino acids long. Trimming stripped 3 bases from V and 3 bases from J, with 14 bases between. TCRdb's copy holds only in-frame clones and misses some; the assay was immunoSEQ multiplex PCR. The sample lists 50,000 to 55,000 clones; 80% to 85% were seen once. This clonotype originated in a man aged 40-75 years with stage III lung adenocarcinoma. The rearrangement uses TRBV18 and TRBJ1-2; D uncertain. The starting material was peripheral blood mononuclear cells, obtained before any cancer treatment. CDR3 nucleotides: TGTGCCAGCTCACCCAGCCTGGGTAGAGACTATGGCTACACCTTC. Encoded protein: CASSPSLGRDYGYTF.